This TCR beta chain emerged from a study of technical replicates of blood from a few donors listed by TCRdb under 2017. Receptors were amplified or captured by the immunoSEQ multiplex PCR assay. TCRdb obtained this table from immuneACCESS and retained in-frame rearrangements with V and J assigned. These tables miss some clones; where compared with another copy, unresolved V genes account for less than half of the shortfall, and the remainder is unexplained. Within this sample are around 77,000 clones, with about nine tenths of them counted one time only. Around 0.41% of the sample belongs to the ten largest clones. From the cysteine up to the phenylalanine, the CDR3 has a length of 16 residues. Only the CDR3 region is kept as DNA, spanning 48 bases read in frame from base 1. V loses 5 bases at its end and J loses 3 bases; junction bases beyond the gene matches: 8. The CDR1 and CDR2 encoded by the germline V gene are MDHEN and SYDVKM.

About this clone itself: The antigen it binds to is not known. No per-base quality is available; no much larger clone lies one base away.

Recombination connected TRBV28 to TRBJ2-7; the junction holds 12 bases that match TRBD2. The clonotype originates from a human donor in good health. What was sequenced was T cells isolated from PBMCs. The CDR3 region: CASSNPTSGRIYEQYF. In nucleotide form, the sequence is TGTGCCAGCAGTAACCCCACTAGCGGGAGGATCTACGAGCAGTACTTC.